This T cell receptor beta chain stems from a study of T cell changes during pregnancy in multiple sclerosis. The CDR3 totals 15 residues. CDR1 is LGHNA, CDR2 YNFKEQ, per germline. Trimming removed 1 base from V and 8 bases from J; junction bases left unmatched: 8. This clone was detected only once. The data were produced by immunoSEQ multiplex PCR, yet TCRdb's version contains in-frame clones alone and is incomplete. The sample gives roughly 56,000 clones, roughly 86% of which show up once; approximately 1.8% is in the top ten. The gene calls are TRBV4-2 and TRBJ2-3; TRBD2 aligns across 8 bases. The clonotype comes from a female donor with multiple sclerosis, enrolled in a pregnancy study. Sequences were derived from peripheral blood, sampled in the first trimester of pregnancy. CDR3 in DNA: TGTGCCAGCAGCCAAGCGGCTAGCGGGCTAGGTACGCAGTATTTT. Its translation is CASSQAASGLGTQYF.